These T cell receptor beta chains were read from a single sample in a study of T cell responses to AZD1222 COVID-19 vaccine. Profiled with immunoSEQ multiplex PCR; TCRdb holds only in-frame clones, not every one. Here the sample spans about 77,000 clones, roughly 90% being singletons. The sequenced sample was peripheral blood, obtained 28 days after the second AZD1222 dose. The receptors shown here come from an adult who received the AZD1222 COVID-19 vaccine. Both conserved end residues are part of each CDR3. The D gene is left open where the match is weak. Clone size appears in some rows only: once, few, many, or a class for an expanded clone.

TRBJ1-2	TRBV29-1	NA	NA	CSVVTGNYGYTF	TGCAGCGTTGTAACAGGGAACTATGGCTACACCTTC
TRBJ1-1	TRBV27	NA	NA	CASSFRGRTEAFF	TGTGCCAGCAGTTTTCGGGGGCGAACTGAAGCTTTCTTT
TRBJ2-2	TRBV19	NA	TRBD2	CATSSGRVTGELFF	TGTGCCACCTCAAGCGGGAGAGTCACCGGGGAGCTGTTTTTT
TRBJ1-2	TRBV2	NA	TRBD1	CASGGAGGSYGYTF	TGTGCCAGCGGAGGGGCAGGGGGATCTTATGGCTACACCTTC
TRBJ2-7	TRBV5-1	NA	TRBD2	CASSFLTSGSSYEQYF	TGCGCCAGCAGCTTCCTAACTAGCGGGAGCTCCTACGAGCAGTACTTC
TRBJ2-7	TRBV11-2	NA	NA	CASSQGMAGIYEQYF	TGTGCCAGCAGTCAGGGGATGGCAGGGATTTACGAGCAGTACTTC
TRBJ2-2	TRBV14	NA	NA	CASSQELGAGELFF	TGTGCCAGCAGCCAAGAATTGGGTGCCGGGGAGCTGTTTTTT
TRBJ2-7	TRBV10-3	NA	TRBD1	CAISPGQGDEQYF	TGTGCCATCAGTCCGGGACAGGGGGACGAGCAGTACTTC
TRBJ2-2	TRBV29-1	NA	TRBD1	CSVRGGQGTGELFF	TGCAGCGTTAGAGGGGGACAGGGGACCGGGGAGCTGTTTTTT
TRBJ2-1	TRBV5-5	NA	NA	CASSPPGSGEWSSYNEQFF	TGTGCCAGCAGCCCCCCTGGGTCGGGGGAATGGAGCTCCTACAATGAGCAGTTCTTC
TRBJ1-1	TRBV29-1	NA	TRBD1	CSVLERGRSTEAFF	TGCAGCGTTCTAGAAAGGGGGCGTAGCACTGAAGCTTTCTTT
TRBJ1-3	TRBV28	NA	NA	CASSSGTWDGGNTIYF	TGTGCCAGCAGTTCCGGGACATGGGACGGTGGAAACACCATATATTTT
TRBJ1-6	TRBV30	NA	NA	CAWSVQTNNSPLHF	TGTGCCTGGAGTGTCCAGACCAATAATTCACCCCTCCACTTT
TRBJ2-3	TRBV19	NA	NA	CAVSRPGYSTDTQYF	TGTGCCGTATCGCGACCAGGGTATAGCACAGATACGCAGTATTTT
TRBJ2-2	TRBV7-8	few	NA	CASSPLTGSNTGELFF	TGTGCCAGCAGCCCCTTGACAGGTTCGAACACCGGGGAGCTGTTTTTT
TRBJ1-5	TRBV4-1	NA	NA	CASSQAPIGWSQPQHF	TGCGCCAGCAGCCAAGCGCCTATTGGTTGGAGTCAGCCCCAGCATTTT
TRBJ1-1	TRBV6-5	NA	TRBD1	CASSSRTGQRNTEAFF	TGTGCCAGCAGTTCGCGGACAGGCCAGAGGAACACTGAAGCTTTCTTT
TRBJ2-7	TRBV10-1	NA	NA	CASSDQGSSYEQYF	TGCGCCAGCAGTGATCAGGGGTCCTCCTACGAGCAGTACTTC
TRBJ1-5	TRBV2	once	TRBD1	CASRTQGVSNQPQHF	TGTGCCAGCAGAACCCAGGGGGTGAGCAATCAGCCCCAGCATTTT
TRBJ1-3	TRBV6-5	once	NA	CASSYGGTFSGNTIYF	TGTGCCAGCAGTTACGGGGGCACCTTCTCTGGAAACACCATATATTTT
TRBJ2-3	TRBV7-2	NA	NA	CASSLDGRTSTDTQYF	TGTGCCAGCAGCCTGGACGGACGCACTAGCACAGATACGCAGTATTTT
TRBJ1-2	TRBV30	once	TRBD1	CAWAEPGGYYGYTF	TGTGCCTGGGCGGAGCCAGGGGGCTACTATGGCTACACCTTC
TRBJ2-7	TRBV18	NA	NA	CASSPSYVQYEQYF	TGTGCCAGCTCACCATCGTATGTCCAATACGAGCAGTACTTC
TRBJ1-1	TRBV20-1	NA	NA	CSASPAASTEAFF	TGCAGTGCTAGTCCGGCAGCTAGCACTGAAGCTTTCTTT
TRBJ1-5	TRBV5-1	NA	NA	CASSLVAGGNQPQHF	TGCGCCAGCAGCTTGGTTGCGGGCGGCAATCAGCCCCAGCATTTT
TRBJ1-4	TRBV19	NA	TRBD1	CASRDRDRGDEKLFF	TGTGCCAGTAGGGACCGGGACAGGGGGGATGAAAAACTGTTTTTT
TRBJ1-1	TRBV28	NA	TRBD1	CASTRDRGDTEAFF	TGTGCCAGCACCCGGGACAGGGGGGATACTGAAGCTTTCTTT
TRBJ1-2	TRBV19	NA	TRBD1	CASSATQGDYTF	TGTGCCAGTAGTGCCACTCAGGGGGACTACACCTTC
TRBJ1-2	TRBV6-5	NA	TRBD1	CASCRGRTNYGYTF	TGTGCCAGCTGCAGGGGGCGAACCAACTATGGCTACACCTTC
TRBJ2-6	TRBV11-3	once	NA	CASSPQGSGANVLTF	TGTGCCAGCAGCCCCCAGGGCTCTGGGGCCAACGTCCTGACTTTC
TRBJ2-7	TRBV12-3/TRBV12-4	NA	NA	CASSRAYEQYF	TGTGCCAGCAGTAGGGCCTACGAGCAGTACTTC
TRBJ2-2	TRBV4-1	NA	NA	CASSLREFVGTGELFF	TGCGCCAGCAGCCTCAGGGAATTCGTGGGTACCGGGGAGCTGTTTTTT
TRBJ2-2	TRBV5-1	NA	NA	CASSFQGPAGTGELFF	TGCGCCAGCAGCTTTCAGGGGCCAGCGGGCACCGGGGAGCTGTTTTTT
TRBJ2-2	TRBV18	once	NA	CASSKDGNANTGELFF	TGTGCCAGCTCAAAGGACGGGAACGCGAACACCGGGGAGCTGTTTTTT
TRBJ1-5	TRBV30	once	TRBD1	CAWSADRGLDQPQHF	TGTGCCTGGAGCGCCGACAGGGGGCTTGATCAGCCCCAGCATTTT
TRBJ1-4	TRBV19	NA	NA	CASSHEGQGKLFF	TGTGCCAGTAGTCACGAGGGGCAGGGAAAACTGTTTTTT
TRBJ1-1	TRBV11-3	NA	NA	CASSLLGAEAFF	TGTGCCAGCAGCTTATTAGGAGCTGAAGCTTTCTTT